The 25 T cell receptor beta chains below all came from one sample that was sequenced in a study of cytomegalovirus exposure and HLA in healthy donors. Profiled with immunoSEQ multiplex PCR; TCRdb holds only in-frame clones, not every one. Seen here are 65,000 to 95,000 clones, around 95% observed once, and the top ten hold roughly 3.3%. Sequenced material: PBMCs. The source of these receptors is a man between 18 and 29 years old in good health and CMV-seronegative.

The V call is TRBV27, the J call TRBJ2-7, with 7 bases that match TRBD1. The CDR3 is 14 residues long. V lost 4 bases, J lost 4 bases, and 7 bases stayed unmatched. Germline-derived CDR1 and CDR2 are MNHEY and SMNVEV (reference sequence). The chain's CDR3 is CASSSSGTAYEQYF. CDR3 DNA sequence: TGTGCCAGCAGTTCATCCGGGACAGCTTACGAGCAGTACTTC.

The rearrangement links TRBV5-8 to TRBJ1-2; D may be TRBD1 (5 bases). Germline CDR1 is SGHTS and CDR2 is YDEGEE. This CDR3 has 13 amino acids. The V end lost 7 bases, the J end lost 3 bases, and 13 bases lay between the germline ends. The CDR3 DNA sequence: TGTGCCAGCGTCAGTCAGGGATACTATGGCTACACCTTC. Its protein product is CASVSQGYYGYTF.

This sequence joins TRBV4-2 and TRBJ1-2; 8 nucleotides match TRBD1. With V trimmed by 7 bases and J by 4 bases, 5 bases remained unmatched. CDR1 and CDR2 from the germline V gene are LGHNA and YNFKEQ. This CDR3 comprises 13 residues. The CDR3 spells CASTQGAGYGYTF. In DNA, the CDR3 is TGTGCCAGCACCCAGGGGGCGGGCTATGGCTACACCTTC.

This clone was picked up a small number of times. The chain is built from TRBV10-3 and TRBJ2-3, with D possibly TRBD2 on 6 matching bases. This CDR3 is built from 16 residues. Germline CDR1 is ENHRY and CDR2 is SYGVKD. The V and J ends lost 0 bases and 0 bases respectively, with 10 bases between them. The CDR3 loop reads CAISESIGGSTDTQYF. The CDR3 bases are TGTGCCATCAGTGAGTCGATCGGGGGAAGCACAGATACGCAGTATTTT.

The chain uses TRBV29-1 and TRBJ1-1; tentatively, D is TRBD1 (6 bases). The CDR3 has 10 residues. Trimming removed 8 bases at V and 10 bases at J, with 14 bases between. In germline, CDR1 is SQVTM, CDR2 ANQGSEA. DNA for the CDR3: TGCAGCATACGGGACATTCGAGCTTTCTTT. It yields the protein CSIRDIRAFF.

The chain combines TRBV25-1 with TRBJ1-1; no clear D gene. The CDR3 runs to 14 residues. Per germline, CDR1 MGHDK and CDR2 SYGVNS. The ends were cut back, 4 bases at V and 3 bases at J, with 12 bases in the middle. The CDR3 DNA is TGTGCCAGCAGTGCAACTCCCCCGGACACTGAAGCTTTCTTT. Residues: CASSATPPDTEAFF. The whole variable domain, remainder taken from reference TRBV25-1 and TRBJ1-1, is EADIYQTPRYLVIGTGKKITLECSQTMGHDKMYWYQQDPGMELHLIHYSYGVNSTEKGDLSSESTVSRIRTEHFPLTLESARPSHTSQYLCASSATPPDTEAFFGQGTRLTVV.

The chain employs TRBV25-1 and TRBJ1-2, with D possibly TRBD1 on 6 matching bases. V was clipped by 2 bases and J by 6 bases, with 13 bases between them. This CDR3 has 14 amino acids. Germline CDR1 is MGHDK and CDR2 is SYGVNS. The CDR3: CASSEVGRGDGYTF. Here the CDR3 DNA reads TGTGCCAGCAGTGAAGTAGGCAGGGGTGATGGCTACACCTTC.

This chain connects TRBV5-1 to TRBJ2-7, with a weak D call TRBD1 (5 bases). The CDR3 runs 13 residues. The V end lost 6 bases, the J end lost 0 bases, and 10 bases lay between the germline ends. From germline, CDR1 is SGHRS and CDR2 YFSETQ. The CDR3: CASNGDSSYEQYF. The CDR3 bases are TGCGCCAGCAATGGAGACAGCTCCTACGAGCAGTACTTC.

The chain has TRBV11-3 and TRBJ2-1, with 9 bases that match TRBD2. V was pared by 5 bases and J by 6 bases, with 14 bases of the junction left unmatched. This CDR3 is built from 17 residues. Per germline, CDR1 SGHNT and CDR2 YENEEA. The CDR3 DNA follows: TGTGCCAGCAGCCAACAAATCGCGGGGGGGCGGAGCAATGAGCAGTTCTTC. Amino acids: CASSQQIAGGRSNEQFF.

V and J are TRBV9 and TRBJ1-4; D possibly corresponds to TRBD1 (6 bases). This CDR3 is 15 amino acids long. Trimming removed 2 bases from V and 8 bases from J, with 16 bases in between. Germline CDR1 reads SGDLS; CDR2 reads YYNGEE. The CDR3 DNA sequence: TGTGCCAGCAGCGTGGGCCAGGGGTATGAAGAAAAACTGTTTTTT. Amino acids: CASSVGQGYEEKLFF.

The chain couples TRBV5-7 to TRBJ2-3; TRBD2 agrees at 7 bases. TRBV5-7 is marked as an open reading frame, function uncertain. V lost 0 bases, J lost 2 bases, and 12 bases stayed unmatched. This CDR3 is 18 amino acids long. The DNA of the CDR3 is TGTGCCAGCAGCTTGGGGGCGAGGACTAGGGGATACACAGATACGCAGTATTTT. This gives the protein CASSLGARTRGYTDTQYF.

This chain uses TRBV6-5 with TRBJ1-1, with TRBD1 as a possible D gene (5 bases). The length of the CDR3 is 14 residues. The germline CDR1 and CDR2 sequences are MNHEY and SVGAGI. V was trimmed by 2 bases and J by 1 base, leaving 8 bases between them. The chain's CDR3 is CASSYVTGNTEAFF. The CDR3, as DNA: TGTGCCAGCAGTTACGTTACAGGGAACACTGAAGCTTTCTTT.

The chain carries TRBV4-3 and TRBJ2-7, with D perhaps matching TRBD1 (5 bases). CDR3 length: 15 amino acids. V was shortened by 0 bases and J by 0 bases, with 9 bases between the two germline ends. The germline V gene encodes CDR1 LGHNA and CDR2 YSLEER. The CDR3 sequence is CASSQDQGGSYEQYF. CDR3 in DNA: TGCGCCAGCAGCCAAGATCAGGGCGGCTCCTACGAGCAGTACTTC.

This clone has a single count. DNA for the CDR3: TGTGCCAGCCGACAGGGTTCAGGAAACACCATATATTTT. It specifies CASRQGSGNTIYF. The J gene is TRBJ1-3, the V gene TRBV13; 7 nucleotides agree with TRBD1. Germline CDR1 PRHDT, CDR2 FYEKMQ (reference sequence). V shed 8 bases and J 4 bases; nucleotides not matched to a gene: 5. The CDR3 length is 13 residues.

V and J are TRBV7-6 and TRBJ1-2, with 9 bases identical to TRBD1. Trimming cost V 0 bases and J 7 bases; bases outside gene matches: 9. Germline values: CDR1 SGHVS, CDR2 FNYEAQ. The CDR3 has 16 amino acids. CDR3 in DNA: TGTGCCAGCAGCTTAGCTTTCGATACAGGGGGCTTTGGCTACACCTTC. Translating gives CASSLAFDTGGFGYTF.

The V gene is TRBV5-1, the J gene TRBJ1-1, with 9 bases aligning to TRBD1. The CDR3 contains 14 residues. Germline V lookup: CDR1 SGHRS, CDR2 YFSETQ. V lost 4 bases to trimming and J lost 1 base; unmatched junction nucleotides: 2. This CDR3 reads CASSRGQGNTEAFF. For the CDR3, the DNA is TGCGCCAGCAGCAGGGGACAGGGGAACACTGAAGCTTTCTTT.

The chain uses TRBV5-1 and TRBJ1-5; a weak D match, TRBD1 (5 bases). The CDR3 runs to 15 residues. The germline CDR1 and CDR2 sequences are SGHRS and YFSETQ. Trimming cost V 4 bases and J 1 base, with 12 bases left between them. The DNA for the CDR3 is TGCGCCAGCAGCCCGAGCGGGACGAGCAATCAGCCCCAGCATTTT. It specifies CASSPSGTSNQPQHF.

The chain links TRBV6-5 to TRBJ2-1, with D tentatively TRBD2 (6 bases). CDR1 is MNHEY and CDR2 is SVGAGI in the germline V gene. V was shortened by 4 bases and J by 3 bases, with 13 bases between the two germline ends. The length of the CDR3 is 15 residues. CDR3: CASSLSGPFYNEQFF. The CDR3 nucleotides are TGTGCCAGCAGTTTAAGCGGGCCTTTCTACAATGAGCAGTTCTTC.

For this clone: Other nucleotide sequences from this sample produce the same CDR3. The V call is TRBV9, the J call TRBJ2-3; D is unresolved. Between the trimmed V and J ends, which lost 0 bases and 4 bases, there was a span of 3 bases. The CDR3 runs 12 residues. CDR1 is SGDLS, CDR2 YYNGEE, per germline. The DNA of the CDR3 is TGTGCCAGCAGCGTAGTAGCAGATACGCAGTATTTT. This gives the protein CASSVVADTQYF. Full variable domain (outside the CDR3, taken from reference TRBV9 and TRBJ2-3): DSGVTQTPKHLITATGQRVTLRCSPRSGDLSVYWYQQSLDQGLQFLIQYYNGEERAKGNILERFSAQQFPDLHSELNLSSLELGDSALYFCASSVVADTQYFGPGTRLTVL.

This clone was counted a single time. The J gene is TRBJ2-1, the V gene TRBV10-3, with 8 bases identical to TRBD2. The J segment lost 4 bases and the V segment lost 0 bases, leaving 5 bases of the junction unmatched. The CDR3 runs to 16 residues. The germline gives CDR1 ENHRY, CDR2 SYGVKD. CDR3 coding DNA: TGTGCCATCAGTGAGTCAAACGGGGGGGCGTACAATGAGCAGTTCTTC. Translated, it gives CAISESNGGAYNEQFF.

The chain is built from TRBV9 and TRBJ1-1, with D hard to call. V dropped 0 bases and J dropped 0 bases, with 9 bases sitting between them. Germline assignment: CDR1 SGDLS and CDR2 YYNGEE. CDR3 length: 15 amino acids. The CDR3: CASSVALDLNTEAFF. The CDR3 DNA follows: TGTGCCAGCAGCGTAGCATTAGACTTGAACACTGAAGCTTTCTTT.

CDR3 amino acids: CASSQGSGGPLTDTQYF. The CDR3 region has the DNA TGCGCCAGCAGCCAAGGTAGCGGGGGGCCTCTCACAGATACGCAGTATTTT. The chain combines TRBV4-1 with TRBJ2-3; 10 bases are shared with TRBD2. The CDR3 loop spans 17 amino acids. The germline V gene has CDR1 MGHRA and CDR2 YSYEKL. Trimming removed 1 base from V and 2 bases from J; junction bases left unmatched: 6.

The chain is built from TRBV19 and TRBJ1-5, with a tentative D call TRBD1 (6 bases). This CDR3 comprises 14 residues. CDR1 and CDR2 (germline): LNHDA, SQIVND (reference sequence). Trimming left V 5 bases short and J 6 bases short, with 14 bases between. Written as DNA, the CDR3 is TGTGCCAGTAGTGTACAGGGAGTTAGTCAGCCCCAGCATTTT. Translated: CASSVQGVSQPQHF.

The chain links TRBV28 to TRBJ2-3, with TRBD2 identical over 8 bases. CDR3 length: 15 amino acids. V was pared by 6 bases and J by 5 bases, with 10 bases of the junction left unmatched. Germline lookup yields CDR1 MDHEN and CDR2 SYDVKM. The CDR3 here is CASRTPGGGQDTQYF. The CDR3 DNA reads as TGTGCCAGCAGAACCCCCGGGGGGGGCCAAGATACGCAGTATTTT.

This clone has a single count. The rearrangement joins TRBV12-5 to TRBJ2-2; TRBD2 might be the D (5 bases). V was cut by 5 bases and J by 8 bases, with 9 bases left in between. The CDR3 length is 12 residues. Germline V lookup: CDR1 LGHNT, CDR2 FRNRAP. Here the CDR3 reads CASGPIAGELFF. The CDR3 DNA reads TGTGCTAGTGGTCCCATAGCGGGGGAGCTGTTTTTT.